This T cell receptor (beta chain) was found in a study of blood T cell repertoires in COVID-19. Study context: Samples came from the United States, Italy and Spain, spanning acute and convalescent COVID-19. The analysed material was cDNA or gDNA that came from T cells, B-cell-depleted T cells, or PBMCs.

This CDR3 comprises 13 residues. Germline CDR1 is GTSNPN and CDR2 is SVGIG (reference sequence). V shed 6 bases, J shed 6 bases, and the junction held 9 bases outside the gene matches. Study processing details: Amplification with reference gene primers provided the estimates of nucleated cell counts. Profiling relied on immunoSEQ multiplex PCR, and the TCRdb table lists in-frame clones only, not all of them. The D gene and trimming were derived from the DNA, and the V and J assignments and clone size from that table. Found here are just under 350,000 clones, 83% of them singletons; the top ten hold 2.5% to 3%.

Sequenced material: peripheral blood. The receptor was derived from a man in his thirties or forties with active or convalescent COVID-19. The genes are TRBV30 and TRBJ1-1; 8 bases align to TRBD1. CDR3 loop: CACWTGKRSEAFF. The CDR3 DNA follows: TGTGCCTGTTGGACAGGGAAAAGGTCTGAAGCTTTCTTT.